This TCR beta chain was retrieved from a study of cytomegalovirus exposure and HLA in healthy donors. As for the study in general: Of all 400 or so donors who were genotyped, 80% to 85% belonged to the Caucasian-associated ancestry cluster.

Notes on this clone: Its antigen is as yet unknown.

Study results and limitations: Whilst most TCR sequences proved rare, a subset of public TCRs occurred across many donors.

The PCR ran on 60 Vbeta and 13 Jbeta primers. Assay used: immunoSEQ multiplex PCR; TCRdb lists only in-frame clones, some missing. The sample lists roughly 120,000 clones; 60% to 85% were seen once. The receptor's source is a man between 50 and 59 years old in good health and CMV-seronegative. The sequenced sample was PBMCs.

The DNA for the CDR3 is TGTGCCAGCAGTTACTCGGGGGGGTCCGCTGAAGCTTTCTTT. Its translation: CASSYSGGSAEAFF. V is TRBV6-5 and J is TRBJ1-1; maybe TRBD1 (5 bases). The germline CDR1 and CDR2 sequences are MNHEY and SVGAGI. V was clipped by 0 bases and J by 6 bases, with 11 bases between them. This CDR3 has 14 residues.